What follows is one T cell receptor beta chain and its context. No antigen is known for it. Trimming took 4 bases from V and 9 from J; bases not matched to a gene: 11. Germline V gives CDR1 KGHSH, CDR2 LQKENI. The CDR3 runs to 17 residues. Profiled with immunoSEQ multiplex PCR; TCRdb holds only in-frame clones, not every one. The data show some 48,000 clones, over 70% seen once. The time point here: cycle 4 day 1 (C4D1), after less than 7 weeks of nivolumab. Relapse was seen in all patients after autologous stem cell transplantation, and brentuximab vedotin exposure was variable. This sample was taken from a study of PD-1 blockade in classical Hodgkin lymphoma. Findings of the study overall: Complete responders had baseline diversity similar to newly diagnosed patients. The repertoire differences lack a defined cause, possibly disease activity or prior therapy.

Sample: peripheral blood mononuclear cells (PBMCs), taken before the fourth cycle of nivolumab. The TCR was taken from a human donor with classical Hodgkin lymphoma. The chain recombines TRBV18 with TRBJ2-1, with 14 bases lining up with TRBD2. The CDR3 spells CASSRRPGLAGEVEQFF. DNA for the CDR3: TGTGCCAGCTCACGACGCCCGGGACTAGCGGGAGAGGTTGAGCAGTTCTTC.